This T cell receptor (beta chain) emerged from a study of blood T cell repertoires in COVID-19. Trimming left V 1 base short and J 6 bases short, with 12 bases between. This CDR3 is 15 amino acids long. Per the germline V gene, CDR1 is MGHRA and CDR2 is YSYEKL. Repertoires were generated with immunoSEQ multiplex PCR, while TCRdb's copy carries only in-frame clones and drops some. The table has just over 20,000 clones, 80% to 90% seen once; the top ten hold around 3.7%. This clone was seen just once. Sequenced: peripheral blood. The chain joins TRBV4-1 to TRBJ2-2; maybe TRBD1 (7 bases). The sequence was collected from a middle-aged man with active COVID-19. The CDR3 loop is CASSQVDREAGELFF. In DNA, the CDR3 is TGCGCCAGCAGCCAAGTCGACAGGGAGGCCGGGGAGCTGTTTTTT.